A single sample gave rise to the 6 T cell receptor beta chains below, sequenced in a study of T cells in localized non-small cell lung cancer. Sequencing used immunoSEQ multiplex PCR; TCRdb keeps in-frame clones, though not all of them. The table includes about 7,300 clones, about 21% detected once. The sample here was lung tumor tissue, taken before any cancer treatment. The receptors come from a man aged 40 to 70 with stage III squamous cell lung carcinoma.

This clone was detected a few times. The chain recombines TRBV4-1 with TRBJ1-6; D gene uncertain. The CDR3 length is 15 residues. V lost 4 bases, J lost 8 bases, and 15 bases lay in between. Germline lookup yields CDR1 MGHRA and CDR2 YSYEKL. The CDR3 loop reads CASSLSPREDSPLHF. In nucleotides, the CDR3 is TGCGCCAGCAGCCTTTCACCACGGGAGGATTCACCCCTCCACTTT.

In this sample, this clone turned up a few times. The rearrangement joins TRBV11-3 to TRBJ2-1; 8 bases are a match to TRBD2. The J segment lost 2 bases and the V segment lost 6 bases, leaving 3 bases of the junction unmatched. Germline V gene sequence: CDR1 SGHNT, CDR2 YENEEA. This CDR3 spans 14 amino acids. The chain's CDR3 is CASRPREAYNEQFF. The CDR3 nucleotides read TGTGCCAGCAGACCGCGGGAGGCCTACAATGAGCAGTTCTTC.

The chain recombines TRBV6-8 with TRBJ2-7; 9 bases line up with TRBD2. Trimming at V came to 11 bases and at J to 2 bases, leaving 10 bases not matched to a gene. CDR1 and CDR2 (germline): MNHGY, SAAAGT. The CDR3 loop spans 14 amino acids. CDR3 residues: CAAAYSGGTYEQYF. Written as DNA, the CDR3 is TGTGCCGCCGCTTATAGCGGGGGAACCTACGAGCAGTACTTC.

The chain couples TRBV6-8 to TRBJ2-7, with 10 positions matching TRBD2. J gave up 7 bases and V 5 bases, and 8 bases lay outside the gene matches. The CDR3 length is 14 residues. Germline V lookup: CDR1 MNHGY, CDR2 SAAAGT. The CDR3 nucleotides are TGTGCCAGCAGTGACCTAGCGGGAGATTGGGAGCAGTACTTC. Translated, it gives CASSDLAGDWEQYF.

In this sample, this clone turned up a few times. One junction end disagrees with the germline gene, perhaps due to a read error. This chain links TRBV6-8 with TRBJ2-1, with 10 bases matching TRBD2. CDR1 and CDR2 (germline): MNHGY, SAAAGT. The CDR3 loop spans 14 amino acids. CDR3 sequence reads: CAISQRGGHNEQFF. The CDR3 region has the DNA TGTGCCATCAGTCAGCGGGGGGGGCACAATGAGCAGTTCTTC.

This chain joins TRBV7-1 and TRBJ1-4; D is ambiguous. TRBV7-1 is an open reading frame, and its role is uncertain. V dropped 4 bases and J dropped 7 bases, with 10 bases sitting between them. The CDR3 runs 13 residues. The CDR3 reads CASSFTEGEKLFF. In DNA, the CDR3 is TGTGCCAGCAGCTTCACCGAGGGTGAAAAACTGTTTTTT.